This T cell receptor (beta chain) was recovered during a study of post-analysis software for immune sequencing data. cDNA libraries of TCR beta carried unique molecular identifiers. TCRdb re-analysed the PCR reads in MiXCR, keeping a single row per CDR3 protein. The table lists hundreds of thousands of distinct CDR3 sequences, about 27% of them singletons. Overall study findings and caveats: Under F measure analysis, samples from one preparation batch co-clustered strongly. About 5 TRBV segments were significantly more frequent in patients than in controls. TRBV5-6, TRBV5-1 and TRBV20-1 were among these segments. Significantly decreased normalized Chao1 diversity was recorded for multiple sclerosis patients relative to controls.

The V gene lost 0 bases and the J gene lost 7 bases, with 7 bases spanning the gap. CDR3 length equals 13 residues. The germline V gene encodes CDR1 DFQATT and CDR2 SNEGSKA (reference sequence). A note on this clonotype: Its antigen is currently unknown.

This clonotype was obtained from a girl between 10 and 17 years old with multiple sclerosis. The material sequenced was blood. The chain joins TRBV20-1 to TRBJ1-6; D may be TRBD1 (5 bases). The DNA of the CDR3 is TGCAGTGCTAGAGAGGGGGGGAATTCACCCCTCCACTTT. Amino acids: CSAREGGNSPLHF.